Below are 15 T cell receptor beta chains sequenced from a single sample in a study of blood T cell repertoires in COVID-19. Generated by immunoSEQ multiplex PCR, the TCRdb table keeps only in-frame clones and is missing some. The table has 65,000 to 75,000 clones, around 85% seen once. Sequenced: peripheral blood. The receptors come from a man between 45 and 60 years old with active COVID-19.

The V and J genes are TRBV5-1 and TRBJ1-2, with 10 bases matching TRBD1. The CDR3 runs to 14 residues. CDR1 SGHRS and CDR2 YFSETQ come from the germline V gene. The trim removed 4 bases at V and 6 bases at J, leaving 6 bases unmatched. The CDR3 nucleotides are TGCGCCAGCAGCGAGACAGGGGGCGGGGATGGCTACACCTTC. The encoded protein is CASSETGGGDGYTF.

V usage is TRBV10-2 and J usage is TRBJ2-3, with 11 bases lining up with TRBD2. The CDR3 totals 14 residues. Germline CDR1 reads WSHSY; CDR2 reads SAAADI. V lost 3 bases and J lost 7; bases outside the gene matches: 3. This chain's CDR3 is CASSDTSGRYTQYF. CDR3 DNA: TGCGCCAGCAGTGACACTAGCGGGAGATATACGCAGTATTTT.

The chain employs TRBV15 and TRBJ2-3; D ambiguous. V gave up 4 bases and J gave up 5 bases, with 4 bases separating them. There are 11 residues in the CDR3. In germline, CDR1 is LNHNV, CDR2 YYDKDF (reference sequence). The chain's CDR3 is CATSKRDTQYF. The CDR3 DNA follows: TGTGCCACCAGCAAGCGAGATACGCAGTATTTT.

This rearrangement joins TRBV6-5 to TRBJ1-2; 7 bases fit TRBD1. This CDR3 spans 13 amino acids. The ends lost 6 bases at V and 8 bases at J; junction bases unmatched: 9. Germline loops: CDR1 MNHEY, CDR2 SVGAGI. The DNA for the CDR3 is TGTGCCAGCAGCCCGGACAGGACGGAGGGCTACACCTTC. Encoded protein: CASSPDRTEGYTF.

The V and J genes are TRBV6-5 and TRBJ2-1, with 8 bases aligning to TRBD2. With V trimmed by 6 bases and J by 5 bases, 6 bases remained unmatched. Germline loops: CDR1 MNHEY, CDR2 SVGAGI. The CDR3 spans 14 residues. The DNA for the CDR3 is TGTGCCAGCAGGAGGGGACTAGAAAACAATGAGCAGTTCTTC. It yields the protein CASRRGLENNEQFF.

V gene TRBV6-5 combines with J gene TRBJ1-2; TRBD1 might be the D (5 bases). Germline V lookup: CDR1 MNHEY, CDR2 SVGAGI. The CDR3 totals 13 residues. V lost 2 bases to trimming and J lost 6 bases, with 10 bases between them. CDR3 nucleotides: TGTGCCAGCAGTTACCGGGGGGGTCATGGCTACACCTTC. Protein: CASSYRGGHGYTF.

The chain combines TRBV6-5 with TRBJ1-6, with D maybe TRBD1 (5 bases). The CDR3 has 14 amino acids. Trimming cost V 6 bases and J 7 bases, with 13 bases left between them. From germline, CDR1 is MNHEY and CDR2 SVGAGI. In nucleotides, the CDR3 is TGTGCCAGCAGCCGGGACTCTCCGAATTCACCCCTCCACTTT. Amino acids: CASSRDSPNSPLHF.

This clone came up a few times. The rearrangement links TRBV28 to TRBJ2-7, with 11 bases aligning to TRBD2. V gave up 5 bases and J gave up 9 bases; unmatched junction bases: 3. Germline values: CDR1 MDHEN, CDR2 SYDVKM. This CDR3 contains 12 residues. CDR3 bases: TGTGCCAGCAGTACCGGGACTAGCGGGCAGTACTTC. This sequence encodes CASSTGTSGQYF.

The chain employs TRBV29-1 and TRBJ2-1; 10 positions match TRBD2. J lost 6 bases, V lost 5 bases, and 4 bases had no gene match. Germline lookup yields CDR1 SQVTM and CDR2 ANQGSEA. This CDR3 region has 13 residues. In nucleotides, the CDR3 is TGCAGCGTTAGCGGGGGGGCTTCCAATGAGCAGTTCTTC. It is translated as CSVSGGASNEQFF.

The count of this clone is one. The CDR3 spells CASSFRTSYEQYF. In nucleotides, the CDR3 is TGTGCCAGCAGCTTCAGAACGTCCTACGAGCAGTACTTC. The chain uses TRBV7-8 and TRBJ2-7; no clear D. The ends were cut back, 3 bases at V and 1 base at J, with 7 bases in the middle. Per germline, CDR1 SGHVS and CDR2 FQNEAQ. The CDR3 is 13 amino acids. The complete variable domain, with remaining parts taken from reference TRBV7-8 and TRBJ2-7, reads GAGVSQSPRYKVAKRGQDVALRCDPISGHVSLFWYQQALGQGPEFLTYFQNEAQLDKSGLPSDRFFAERPEGSVSTLKIQRTQQEDSAVYLCASSFRTSYEQYFGPGTRLTVT.

The CDR3 sequence is CASSQKAGGPTGELFF. The DNA for the CDR3 is TGTGCCAGCAGCCAAAAGGCGGGGGGGCCGACCGGGGAGCTGTTTTTT. This rearrangement joins TRBV3-1 (or the pseudogene TRBV3-2) to TRBJ2-2; 9 nucleotides line up with TRBD2. Germline CDR1 and CDR2: LGHDT and YNNKEL (reference sequence). After removal of 2 bases from V and 5 bases from J, the junction contained 6 bases not matched to a gene. The CDR3 sequence is 16 residues long.

CDR3 loop: CASSSQLSSIGSQYF. Here the CDR3 DNA reads TGCGCCAGCAGCAGCCAACTATCTTCCATTGGGTCCCAGTACTTC. The chain carries TRBV5-1 and TRBJ2-5; D not certain. The CDR3 covers 15 residues. Germline CDR1 and CDR2: SGHRS and YFSETQ. Trimming removed 4 bases from V and 9 bases from J, with 22 bases in between.

This clone was seen only a few times. The gene calls are TRBV7-3 and TRBJ2-1; 9 positions agree with TRBD2. J lost 5 bases, V lost 5 bases, and 4 bases had no gene match. CDR1 is SGHTA and CDR2 is FQGTGA in the germline V gene. The CDR3 contains 14 residues. CDR3 region: CASSVSSGNNEQFF. The CDR3 DNA is TGTGCCAGCAGCGTCTCTAGCGGGAACAATGAGCAGTTCTTC.

A few counts support this clone. The chain has TRBV2 and TRBJ2-7; D possibly corresponds to TRBD1 (7 bases). The V gene lost 1 base and the J gene lost 7 bases, with 17 bases spanning the gap. The length of the CDR3 is 15 residues. Per the germline V gene, CDR1 is SNHLY and CDR2 is FYNNEI. CDR3 sequence (DNA): TGTGCCAGCAGTGAAGTTGGCCAGGGGGGTGGAGAGCAGTACTTC. This gives the protein CASSEVGQGGGEQYF.

The gene calls are TRBV11-3 and TRBJ1-2; weak D call: TRBD1 (5 bases). The CDR3 runs to 14 residues. With 4 bases removed from V and 7 bases from J, the gap between germline ends came to 16 bases. CDR1 and CDR2 (germline): SGHNT, YENEEA. CDR3 residues: CASSSSWGYGGYTF. The DNA for the CDR3 is TGTGCCAGCAGCTCGTCTTGGGGCTATGGTGGCTACACCTTC.